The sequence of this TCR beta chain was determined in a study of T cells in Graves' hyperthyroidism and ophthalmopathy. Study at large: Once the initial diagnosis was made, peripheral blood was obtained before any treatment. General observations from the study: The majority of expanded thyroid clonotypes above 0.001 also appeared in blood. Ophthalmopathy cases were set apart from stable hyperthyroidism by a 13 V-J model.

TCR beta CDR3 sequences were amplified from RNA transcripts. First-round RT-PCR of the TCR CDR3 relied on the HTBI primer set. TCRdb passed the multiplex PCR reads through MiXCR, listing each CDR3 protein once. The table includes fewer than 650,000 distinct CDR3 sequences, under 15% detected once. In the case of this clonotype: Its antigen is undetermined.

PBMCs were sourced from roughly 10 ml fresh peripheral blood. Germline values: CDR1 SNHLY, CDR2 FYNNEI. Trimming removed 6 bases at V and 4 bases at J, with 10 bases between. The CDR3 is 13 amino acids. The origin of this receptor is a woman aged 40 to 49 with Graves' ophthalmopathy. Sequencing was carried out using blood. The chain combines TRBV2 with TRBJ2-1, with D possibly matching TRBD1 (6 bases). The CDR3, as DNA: TGTGCCAGCAGGTCAGGGGTGTACAATGAGCAGTTCTTC. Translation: CASRSGVYNEQFF.